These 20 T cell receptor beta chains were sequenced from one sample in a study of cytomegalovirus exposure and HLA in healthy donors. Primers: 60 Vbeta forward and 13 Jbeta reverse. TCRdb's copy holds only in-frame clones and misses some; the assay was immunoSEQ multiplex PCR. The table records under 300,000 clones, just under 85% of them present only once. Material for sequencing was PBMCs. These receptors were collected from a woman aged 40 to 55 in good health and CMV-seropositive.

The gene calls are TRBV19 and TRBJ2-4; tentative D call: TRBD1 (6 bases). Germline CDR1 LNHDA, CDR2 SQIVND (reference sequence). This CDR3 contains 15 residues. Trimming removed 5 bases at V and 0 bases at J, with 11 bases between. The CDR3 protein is CASSPGVIAKNIQYF. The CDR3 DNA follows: TGTGCCAGTAGTCCAGGGGTTATAGCCAAAAACATTCAGTACTTC.

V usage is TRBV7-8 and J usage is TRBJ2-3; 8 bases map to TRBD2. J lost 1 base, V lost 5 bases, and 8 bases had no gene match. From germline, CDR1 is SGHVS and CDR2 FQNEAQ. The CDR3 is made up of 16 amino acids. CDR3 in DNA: TGTGCCAGCAGCCTTAAGCGGGAGCGGGGCACAGATACGCAGTATTTT. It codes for CASSLKRERGTDTQYF.

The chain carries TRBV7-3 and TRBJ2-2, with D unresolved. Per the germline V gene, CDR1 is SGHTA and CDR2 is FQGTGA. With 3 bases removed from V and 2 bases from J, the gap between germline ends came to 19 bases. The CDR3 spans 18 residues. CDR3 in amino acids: CASSLSPSMPGNTGELFF. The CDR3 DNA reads TGTGCCAGCAGCTTGTCCCCCTCGATGCCTGGCAACACCGGGGAGCTGTTTTTT.

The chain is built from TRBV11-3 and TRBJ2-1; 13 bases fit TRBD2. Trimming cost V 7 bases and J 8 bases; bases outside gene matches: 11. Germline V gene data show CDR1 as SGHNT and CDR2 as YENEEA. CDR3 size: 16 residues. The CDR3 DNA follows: TGTGCCAGCACCGTTGGGGGACTAGCGGGAATTCATGAGCAGTTCTTC. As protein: CASTVGGLAGIHEQFF. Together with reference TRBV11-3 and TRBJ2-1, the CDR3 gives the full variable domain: EAGVVQSPRYKIIEKKQPVAFWCNPISGHNTLYWYLQNLGQGPELLIRYENEEAVDDSQLPKDRFSAERLKGVDSTLKIQPAELGDSAVYLCASTVGGLAGIHEQFFGPGTRLTVL.

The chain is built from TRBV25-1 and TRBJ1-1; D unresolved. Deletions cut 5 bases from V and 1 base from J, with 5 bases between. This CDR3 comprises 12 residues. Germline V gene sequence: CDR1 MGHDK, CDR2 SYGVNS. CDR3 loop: CASSPGNTEAFF. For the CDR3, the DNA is TGTGCCAGCAGTCCCGGGAACACTGAAGCTTTCTTT. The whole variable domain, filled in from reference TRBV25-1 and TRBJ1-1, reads EADIYQTPRYLVIGTGKKITLECSQTMGHDKMYWYQQDPGMELHLIHYSYGVNSTEKGDLSSESTVSRIRTEHFPLTLESARPSHTSQYLCASSPGNTEAFFGQGTRLTVV.

CDR3 protein: CASTAKTYYEQYF. The CDR3 nucleotides are TGTGCCAGCACGGCTAAGACTTACTACGAGCAGTACTTC. The chain has TRBV7-9 and TRBJ2-7; D is undetermined. Trimming shortened V by 7 bases and J by 3 bases, and 13 bases separated the two germline ends. Germline loops: CDR1 SEHNR, CDR2 FQNEAQ (reference sequence). This CDR3 is 13 amino acids long.

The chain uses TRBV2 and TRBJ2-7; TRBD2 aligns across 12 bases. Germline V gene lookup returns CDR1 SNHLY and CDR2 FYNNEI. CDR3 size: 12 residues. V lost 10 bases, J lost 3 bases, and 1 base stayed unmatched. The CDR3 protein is CATSGRVYEQYF. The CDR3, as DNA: TGTGCCACTAGCGGGAGGGTCTACGAGCAGTACTTC.

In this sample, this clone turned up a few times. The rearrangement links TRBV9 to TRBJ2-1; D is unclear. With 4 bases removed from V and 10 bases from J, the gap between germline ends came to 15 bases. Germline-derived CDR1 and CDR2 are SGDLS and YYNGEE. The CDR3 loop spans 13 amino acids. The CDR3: CASSTTPSTEQFF. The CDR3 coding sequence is TGTGCCAGCAGCACCACCCCTAGTACGGAGCAGTTCTTC.

The CDR3 DNA reads TGTGCCAGCAGCCAAGAACTTGCATCTGGAAACACCATATATTTT. Its protein product is CASSQELASGNTIYF. The J gene is TRBJ1-3, the V gene TRBV4-2, with unresolved D. In germline, CDR1 is LGHNA, CDR2 YNFKEQ. The CDR3 is 15 amino acids. V was pared by 0 bases and J by 1 base, with 7 bases between.

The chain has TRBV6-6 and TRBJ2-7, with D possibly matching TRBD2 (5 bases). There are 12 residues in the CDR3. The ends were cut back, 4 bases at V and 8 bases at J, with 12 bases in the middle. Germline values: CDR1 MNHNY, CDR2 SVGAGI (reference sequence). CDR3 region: CASSFDGNKQYF. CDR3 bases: TGTGCCAGCAGTTTTGACGGGAACAAGCAGTACTTC.

In DNA, the CDR3 is TGTGCCAGCAGCTCACCTCCTGGCGGGAGATACACAGATACGCAGTATTTT. This gives the protein CASSSPPGGRYTDTQYF. The rearrangement links TRBV7-3 to TRBJ2-3, with TRBD2 matching 7 bases. The CDR3 extends over 17 amino acids. Germline V gene lookup returns CDR1 SGHTA and CDR2 FQGTGA. J lost 2 bases, V lost 4 bases, and 12 bases had no gene match.

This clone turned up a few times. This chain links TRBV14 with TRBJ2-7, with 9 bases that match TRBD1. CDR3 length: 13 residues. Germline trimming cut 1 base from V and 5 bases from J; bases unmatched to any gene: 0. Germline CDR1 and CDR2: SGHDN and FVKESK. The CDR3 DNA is TGTGCCAGCAGCCAAGGGACAGGGGACGAGCAGTACTTC. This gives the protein CASSQGTGDEQYF.

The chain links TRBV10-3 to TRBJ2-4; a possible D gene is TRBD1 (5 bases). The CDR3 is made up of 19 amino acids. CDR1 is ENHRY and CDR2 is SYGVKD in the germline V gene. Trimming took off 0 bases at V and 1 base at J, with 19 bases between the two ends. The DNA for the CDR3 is TGTGCCATCAGTGAGTCTCAGGGTGGCGGTTTCGGGGCCAAAAACATTCAGTACTTC. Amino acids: CAISESQGGGFGAKNIQYF.

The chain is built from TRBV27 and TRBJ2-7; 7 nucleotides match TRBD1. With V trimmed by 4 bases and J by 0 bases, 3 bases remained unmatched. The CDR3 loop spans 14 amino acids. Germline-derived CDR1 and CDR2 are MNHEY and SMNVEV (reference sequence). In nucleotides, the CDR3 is TGTGCCAGCAGTTCTCCAGGGGGCTCCTACGAGCAGTACTTC. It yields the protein CASSSPGGSYEQYF.

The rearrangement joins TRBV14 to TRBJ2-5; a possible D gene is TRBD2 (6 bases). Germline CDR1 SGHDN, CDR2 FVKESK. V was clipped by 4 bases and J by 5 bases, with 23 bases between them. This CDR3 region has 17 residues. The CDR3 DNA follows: TGTGCCAGCAGCCGGCTCCACGGGGGACCCGCGGGGGAGACCCAGTACTTC. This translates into CASSRLHGGPAGETQYF.

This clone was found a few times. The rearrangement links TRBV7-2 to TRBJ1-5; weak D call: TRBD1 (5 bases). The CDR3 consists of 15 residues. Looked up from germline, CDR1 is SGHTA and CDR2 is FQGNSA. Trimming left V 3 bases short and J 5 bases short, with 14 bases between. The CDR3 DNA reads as TGTGCCAGCAGCTTTTGGGGGGGATCCGATCAGCCCCAGCATTTT. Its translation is CASSFWGGSDQPQHF.

The CDR3 DNA reads TGTGCCTGGACCTCGGGACTAGCGGGAGTCGGGGAGCTGTTTTTT. This codes for CAWTSGLAGVGELFF. The chain joins TRBV30 to TRBJ2-2, with TRBD2 matching over 14 bases. The V gene's germline CDR1 is GTSNPN and CDR2 SVGIG (reference sequence). Germline trimming cut 4 bases from V and 7 bases from J; bases unmatched to any gene: 5. This CDR3 region has 15 residues.

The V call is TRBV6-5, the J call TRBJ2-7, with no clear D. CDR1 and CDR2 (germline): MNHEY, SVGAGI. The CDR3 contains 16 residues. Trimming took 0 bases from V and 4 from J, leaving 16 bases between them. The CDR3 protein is CASSYSSRLDPYEQYF. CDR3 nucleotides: TGTGCCAGCAGTTACTCGAGCAGGCTCGACCCTTACGAGCAGTACTTC.

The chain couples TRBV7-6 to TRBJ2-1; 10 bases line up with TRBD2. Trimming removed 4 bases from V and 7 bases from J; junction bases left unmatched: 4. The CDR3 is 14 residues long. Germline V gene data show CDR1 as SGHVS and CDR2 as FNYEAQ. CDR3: CASSSSGSGNEQFF. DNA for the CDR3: TGTGCCAGCAGCTCTAGCGGGAGTGGAAATGAGCAGTTCTTC. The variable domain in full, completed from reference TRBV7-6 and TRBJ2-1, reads GAGVSQSPRYKVTKRGQDVALRCDPISGHVSLYWYRQALGQGPEFLTYFNYEAQQDKSGLPNDRFSAERPEGSISTLTIQRTEQRDSAMYRCASSSSGSGNEQFFGPGTRLTVL.

CDR3 coding DNA: TGTGCCAGCACCCACGGGGACTCTAACTATGGCTACACCTTC. The encoded protein is CASTHGDSNYGYTF. The genes are TRBV6-5 and TRBJ1-2, with D possibly matching TRBD1 (5 bases). This CDR3 comprises 14 residues. In germline, CDR1 is MNHEY, CDR2 SVGAGI. The V end lost 7 bases, the J end lost 0 bases, and 12 bases lay between the germline ends.